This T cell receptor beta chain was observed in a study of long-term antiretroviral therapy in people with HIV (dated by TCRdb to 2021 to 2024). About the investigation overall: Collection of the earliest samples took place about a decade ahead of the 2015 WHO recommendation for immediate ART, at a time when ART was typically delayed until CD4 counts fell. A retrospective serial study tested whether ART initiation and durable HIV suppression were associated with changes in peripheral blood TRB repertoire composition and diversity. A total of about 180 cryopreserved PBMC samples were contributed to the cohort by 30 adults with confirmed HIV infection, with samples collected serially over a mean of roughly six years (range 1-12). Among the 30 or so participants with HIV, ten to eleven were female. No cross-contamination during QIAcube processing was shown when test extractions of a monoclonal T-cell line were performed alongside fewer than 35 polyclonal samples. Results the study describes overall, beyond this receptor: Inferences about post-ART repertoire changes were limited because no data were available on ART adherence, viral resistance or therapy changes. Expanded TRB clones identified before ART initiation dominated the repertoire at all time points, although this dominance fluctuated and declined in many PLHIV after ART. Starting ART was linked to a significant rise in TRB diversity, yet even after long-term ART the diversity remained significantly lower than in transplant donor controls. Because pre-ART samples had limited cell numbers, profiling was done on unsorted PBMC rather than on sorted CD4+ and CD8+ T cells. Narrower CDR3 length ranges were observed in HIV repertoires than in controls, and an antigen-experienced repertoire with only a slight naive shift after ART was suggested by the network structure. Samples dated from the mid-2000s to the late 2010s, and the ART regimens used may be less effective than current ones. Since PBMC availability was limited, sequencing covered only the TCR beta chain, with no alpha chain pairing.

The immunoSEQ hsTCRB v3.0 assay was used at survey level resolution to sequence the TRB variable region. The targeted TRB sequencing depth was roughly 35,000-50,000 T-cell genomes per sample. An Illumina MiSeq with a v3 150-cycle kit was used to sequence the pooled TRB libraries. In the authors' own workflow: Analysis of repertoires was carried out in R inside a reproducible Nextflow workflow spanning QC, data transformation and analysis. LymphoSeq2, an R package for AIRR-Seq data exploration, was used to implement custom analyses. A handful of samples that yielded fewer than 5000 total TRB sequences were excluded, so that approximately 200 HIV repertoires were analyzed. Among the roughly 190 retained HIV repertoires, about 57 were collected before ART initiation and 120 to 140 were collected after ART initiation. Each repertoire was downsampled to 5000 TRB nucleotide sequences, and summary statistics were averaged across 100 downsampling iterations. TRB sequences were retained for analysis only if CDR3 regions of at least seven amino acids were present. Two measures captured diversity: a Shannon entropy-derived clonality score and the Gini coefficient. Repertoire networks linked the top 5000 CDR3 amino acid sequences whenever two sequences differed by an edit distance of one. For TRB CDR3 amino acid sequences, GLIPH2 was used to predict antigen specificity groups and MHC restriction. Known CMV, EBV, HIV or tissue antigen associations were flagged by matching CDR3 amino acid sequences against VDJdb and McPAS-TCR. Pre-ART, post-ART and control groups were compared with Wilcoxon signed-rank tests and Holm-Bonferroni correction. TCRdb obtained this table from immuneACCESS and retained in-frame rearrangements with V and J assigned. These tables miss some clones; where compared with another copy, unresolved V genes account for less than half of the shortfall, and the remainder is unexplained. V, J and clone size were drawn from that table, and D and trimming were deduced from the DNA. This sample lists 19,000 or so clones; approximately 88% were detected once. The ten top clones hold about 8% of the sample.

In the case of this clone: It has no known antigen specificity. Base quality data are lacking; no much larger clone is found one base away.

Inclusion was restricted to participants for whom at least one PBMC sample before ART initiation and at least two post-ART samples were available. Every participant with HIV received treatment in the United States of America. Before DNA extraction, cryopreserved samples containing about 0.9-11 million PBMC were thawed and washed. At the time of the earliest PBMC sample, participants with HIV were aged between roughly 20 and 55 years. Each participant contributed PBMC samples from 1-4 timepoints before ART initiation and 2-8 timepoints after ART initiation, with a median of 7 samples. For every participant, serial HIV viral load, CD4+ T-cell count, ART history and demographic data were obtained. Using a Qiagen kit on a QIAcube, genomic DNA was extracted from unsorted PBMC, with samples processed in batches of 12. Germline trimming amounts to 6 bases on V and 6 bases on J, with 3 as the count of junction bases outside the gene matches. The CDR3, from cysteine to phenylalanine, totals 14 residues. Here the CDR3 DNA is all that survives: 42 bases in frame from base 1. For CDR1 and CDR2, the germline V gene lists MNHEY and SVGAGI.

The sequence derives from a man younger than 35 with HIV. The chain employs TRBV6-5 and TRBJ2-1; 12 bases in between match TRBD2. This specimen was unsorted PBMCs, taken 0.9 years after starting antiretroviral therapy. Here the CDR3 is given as CASSLAGGPNEQFF. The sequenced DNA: TGTGCCAGCAGCCTAGCGGGGGGGCCCAATGAGCAGTTCTTC.